The sequence of this T cell receptor beta chain was determined in a study of post-analysis software for immune sequencing data. Study-wide results and limits: There were several TRBV segments more frequent in patients than controls, and TRBV5-6, TRBV5-1 and TRBV20-1 were among them.

This CDR3 region has 15 residues. Germline V lookup: CDR1 DFQATT, CDR2 SNEGSKA (reference sequence). V lost 0 bases and J 4 bases, leaving 15 bases between the germline ends. With respect to this clonotype: Its antigen remains unidentified.

The authors incorporated unique molecular identifiers into the TCR beta cDNA libraries. TCRdb recomputed calls from the PCR reads with MiXCR, one row per CDR3 protein. The table lists 430,000 or so distinct CDR3 sequences, 30% to 40% of them singletons. The chain couples TRBV20-1 to TRBJ1-1, with a possible D match to TRBD1 (6 bases). The origin of this receptor is a girl aged 2-10 years with multiple sclerosis. Material: blood. CDR3 loop: CSARESTGRGTEAFF. DNA of the CDR3: TGCAGTGCTAGAGAATCCACAGGGAGGGGCACTGAAGCTTTCTTT.